Listed below are T cell receptor beta chains from one sample, sequenced in a study of T cells after yellow fever vaccination. Each CDR3 protein is one row after TCRdb ran MiXCR on the 5' RACE reads. This sample carries just under 600,000 distinct CDR3 sequences, approximately 13% of them seen once, and the ten largest clones take over 13%. Specimen: PBMCs, collected on the day of the yellow fever booster vaccination. These receptor sequences come from a man aged 25 to 45 who received the YFV17D yellow fever vaccine. Each CDR3 is given with its conserved first and last residue. Fields, in order: CDR3 DNA, CDR3 protein, J gene, D gene, V gene, clone size. D genes are given only for firm matches. Rows give clone size only sometimes, using once, few, many, or a class for an expanded clone.

DNA: TGTGCCAGCAGCGTAGCTCAAGGGACAGGGGGAGATACGCAGTATTTT
CDR3: CASSVAQGTGGDTQYF
J: TRBJ2-3
D: TRBD1
V: TRBV9
size: few

DNA: TGTGCCATCAGCGACAGTCTTAGGAATGAGCAGTTCTTC
CDR3: CAISDSLRNEQFF
J: TRBJ2-1
D: NA
V: TRBV10-3
size: few

DNA: TGTGCCAGCAGCTTCCAAGGGGGTATCAACACTGAAGCTTTCTTT
CDR3: CASSFQGGINTEAFF
J: TRBJ1-1
D: NA
V: TRBV7-2
size: many

DNA: TGTGCCAGCAAGACAGGGCGGGGATTAATCTCCTACGAGCAGTACTTC
CDR3: CASKTGRGLISYEQYF
J: TRBJ2-7
D: NA
V: TRBV2
size: NA

DNA: TGTGCCAGCAATAGCCGGGACAGACCCTATGGCTACACCTTC
CDR3: CASNSRDRPYGYTF
J: TRBJ1-2
D: TRBD1
V: TRBV6-2/TRBV6-3
size: few

DNA: TGTGCCAGCAGCTTAGGTCAGGCAGGAGGAGTGGGAAAGCAGTACTTC
CDR3: CASSLGQAGGVGKQYF
J: TRBJ2-7
D: NA
V: TRBV7-6
size: NA

DNA: TGTGCCAGCAACGAGGCGGGAGGGCCTTACGATACGCAGTATTTT
CDR3: CASNEAGGPYDTQYF
J: TRBJ2-3
D: TRBD2
V: TRBV7-6
size: many

DNA: TGTGCCAGCAGTACAAGGGGAATTAGCAATCAGCCCCAGCATTTT
CDR3: CASSTRGISNQPQHF
J: TRBJ1-5
D: NA
V: TRBV2
size: NA

DNA: TGCGCCAGCAGCCAAAGGGGCGGATGGACAGATACGCAGTATTTT
CDR3: CASSQRGGWTDTQYF
J: TRBJ2-3
D: NA
V: TRBV4-3
size: NA

DNA: TGCAGTGCTAGAGGGGGACAGTACACCGGGGAGCTGTTTTTT
CDR3: CSARGGQYTGELFF
J: TRBJ2-2
D: TRBD1
V: TRBV20-1
size: few

DNA: TGTGCCAGCAGCCCCCAAGACGACAATGAGCAGTTCTTC
CDR3: CASSPQDDNEQFF
J: TRBJ2-1
D: NA
V: TRBV5-8
size: few

DNA: TGCGCCAGCAGCTTACTAGCGGGAGGGGCAACCTACGAGCAGTACTTC
CDR3: CASSLLAGGATYEQYF
J: TRBJ2-7
D: TRBD2
V: TRBV5-1
size: few

DNA: TGTGCCAGCAGTTTTGGGCCGGGAGAGAATCAGCCCCAGCATTTT
CDR3: CASSFGPGENQPQHF
J: TRBJ1-5
D: NA
V: TRBV27
size: NA

DNA: TGCAGCGCCAGGGGGACCGCTGAAAAACTGTTTTTT
CDR3: CSARGTAEKLFF
J: TRBJ1-4
D: TRBD1
V: TRBV29-1
size: many

DNA: TGCAGCAGCGGACAGACAAACACTGAAGCTTTCTTT
CDR3: CSSGQTNTEAFF
J: TRBJ1-1
D: NA
V: TRBV29-1
size: few

DNA: TGTGCCACCATGGCGCAATGGGGCGAGCAGTACTTC
CDR3: CATMAQWGEQYF
J: TRBJ2-7
D: NA
V: TRBV24-1
size: NA

DNA: TGCGCCAGCAGCTTGGGACGCCCAGGGGGGACTGAAGCTTTCTTT
CDR3: CASSLGRPGGTEAFF
J: TRBJ1-1
D: TRBD1
V: TRBV5-1
size: few

DNA: TGTGCCAGCAGCCAGAGCGGAGGAACCTACGAGCAGTACTTC
CDR3: CASSQSGGTYEQYF
J: TRBJ2-7
D: NA
V: TRBV7-9
size: NA

DNA: TGTGCCAGCAGCCATGGGACAGGTAGCACAGATACGCAGTATTTT
CDR3: CASSHGTGSTDTQYF
J: TRBJ2-3
D: TRBD1
V: TRBV27
size: few

DNA: TGTGCCAGCAGCTACGGGAAAGGCTATGAGCAGTTCTTC
CDR3: CASSYGKGYEQFF
J: TRBJ2-1
D: NA
V: TRBV6-2/TRBV6-3
size: few

DNA: TGTGCCAGCAGCTTGGGGGCCCCTAGTGGGGATAATTCACCCCTCCACTTT
CDR3: CASSLGAPSGDNSPLHF
J: TRBJ1-6
D: NA
V: TRBV5-4
size: few

DNA: TGCAGTGCTAGAGCGACTAGCGGAGCCACCGGGGAGCTGTTTTTT
CDR3: CSARATSGATGELFF
J: TRBJ2-2
D: TRBD2
V: TRBV20-1
size: NA

DNA: TGTGCCAGCATTAAGGGGGTTGAGCAGTTCTTC
CDR3: CASIKGVEQFF
J: TRBJ2-1
D: NA
V: TRBV6-6
size: few

DNA: TGTGCCAGCAGCGCGGACACTGGGGCCAACGTCCTGACTTTC
CDR3: CASSADTGANVLTF
J: TRBJ2-6
D: NA
V: TRBV7-2
size: NA

DNA: TGTGCCACCGTTGAATTAGCGGGCATGGGGCAGTTCTTC
CDR3: CATVELAGMGQFF
J: TRBJ2-1
D: TRBD2
V: TRBV12-3/TRBV12-4
size: NA

DNA: TGTGCCAGCAGTGAAACCGGGCTGCGCACAGATACGCAGTATTTT
CDR3: CASSETGLRTDTQYF
J: TRBJ2-3
D: NA
V: TRBV25-1
size: few

DNA: TGCAGTGCCGCAGAGCCGAATAGCTCCTACAATGAGCAGTTCTTC
CDR3: CSAAEPNSSYNEQFF
J: TRBJ2-1
D: NA
V: TRBV20-1
size: once

DNA: TGTGCCAGCAGCTTAGACATATATCAGCCCCAGCATTTT
CDR3: CASSLDIYQPQHF
J: TRBJ1-5
D: NA
V: TRBV7-2
size: NA

DNA: TGTGCCAGCAGCCCGGGGCCAGGGGAGTACTTC
CDR3: CASSPGPGEYF
J: TRBJ2-5
D: NA
V: TRBV11-2
size: NA

DNA: TGCAGTGCCTCTAGCGTCGGTCCGAGAGAGCAGTACTTC
CDR3: CSASSVGPREQYF
J: TRBJ2-7
D: NA
V: TRBV20-1
size: few

DNA: TGCGCCAGCAGGTTGACAGGGGGCGTCACTGAAGCTTTCTTT
CDR3: CASRLTGGVTEAFF
J: TRBJ1-1
D: TRBD1
V: TRBV5-1
size: few

DNA: TGTGCCAGCAGCCGAGGGACCAGACTGAACACCGGGGAGCTGTTTTTT
CDR3: CASSRGTRLNTGELFF
J: TRBJ2-2
D: NA
V: TRBV7-2
size: NA

DNA: TGCGCCAGCAGCTTGGATAGCGCTGCCTACGAGCAGTACTTC
CDR3: CASSLDSAAYEQYF
J: TRBJ2-7
D: NA
V: TRBV5-1
size: few

DNA: TGTGCCAGCAGTTCCGGGACAAGGGGACTTAATTCACCCCTCCACTTT
CDR3: CASSSGTRGLNSPLHF
J: TRBJ1-6
D: NA
V: TRBV7-9
size: few

DNA: TGTGCCAGCAGCTTAGTTATCGGAATTGTTTCCTACGAGCAGTACTTC
CDR3: CASSLVIGIVSYEQYF
J: TRBJ2-7
D: NA
V: TRBV11-2
size: NA

DNA: TGTGCCAGCCCTAGGAACGTAATCACTGAAGCTTTCTTT
CDR3: CASPRNVITEAFF
J: TRBJ1-1
D: NA
V: TRBV6-1
size: few

DNA: TGCAGTGCTAAGTCGGGTGGCACCGGGGAGCTGTTTTTT
CDR3: CSAKSGGTGELFF
J: TRBJ2-2
D: NA
V: TRBV20-1
size: few

DNA: TGTGCCACCAGTGTGGCAGGGGGCGGTTTAGAGACCCAGTACTTC
CDR3: CATSVAGGGLETQYF
J: TRBJ2-5
D: TRBD1
V: TRBV24-1
size: few

DNA: TGTGCCAGCAGCCTGTCCGGGAAGGGGGAGACCCAGTACTTC
CDR3: CASSLSGKGETQYF
J: TRBJ2-5
D: NA
V: TRBV5-4
size: NA

DNA: TGCAGCGTTACGGGAGGGCAAGAGACCCAGTACTTC
CDR3: CSVTGGQETQYF
J: TRBJ2-5
D: TRBD2
V: TRBV29-1
size: many

DNA: TGTGCCAGCAGTCGAGGCGGGGCCTACACCGGGGAGCTGTTTTTT
CDR3: CASSRGGAYTGELFF
J: TRBJ2-2
D: NA
V: TRBV11-2
size: NA

DNA: TGTGCCAGCAGACGACTCACTAGCGGGGCCTACGAGCAGTACTTC
CDR3: CASRRLTSGAYEQYF
J: TRBJ2-7
D: TRBD2
V: TRBV6-1
size: NA

DNA: TGCGCCAGCAGCCCTACGACAGCCGATAATTCACCCCTCCACTTT
CDR3: CASSPTTADNSPLHF
J: TRBJ1-6
D: NA
V: TRBV5-1
size: few

DNA: TGTGCCAGCAGCTCGAGGGGACTAACGAACACCGGGGAGCTGTTTTTT
CDR3: CASSSRGLTNTGELFF
J: TRBJ2-2
D: TRBD2
V: TRBV7-9
size: NA

DNA: TGCGCCAGCAGCCCCGGACGGACTAGCGGGGTTAGCACAGATACGCAGTATTTT
CDR3: CASSPGRTSGVSTDTQYF
J: TRBJ2-3
D: TRBD2
V: TRBV5-1
size: few

DNA: TGTGCCACCAGTGACCCGTCGGGAGCCCGAACCGAGCAGTACTTC
CDR3: CATSDPSGARTEQYF
J: TRBJ2-7
D: NA
V: TRBV24-1
size: few

DNA: TGTGCCAGCAGCTTAGCGCAAGCGGGCTTCCCTGGGGAGCAGTACTTC
CDR3: CASSLAQAGFPGEQYF
J: TRBJ2-7
D: NA
V: TRBV7-2
size: NA

DNA: TGTGCCAGCACCACAGGGTGGGGGTACACTGAAGCTTTCTTT
CDR3: CASTTGWGYTEAFF
J: TRBJ1-1
D: NA
V: TRBV21-1
size: few

DNA: TGTGCCAGCAGTTTACAATCCCCTTTTTGGACAAACAGGGAGACCCAGTACTTC
CDR3: CASSLQSPFWTNRETQYF
J: TRBJ2-5
D: NA
V: TRBV28
size: NA

DNA: TGTGCCAGCAAGAAAACCGACAGGGGGCGTTACTACGAGCAGTACTTC
CDR3: CASKKTDRGRYYEQYF
J: TRBJ2-7
D: TRBD1
V: TRBV28
size: few

DNA: TGTGCCAGCAGGTCCCCCGGGGAGCTGTTTTTT
CDR3: CASRSPGELFF
J: TRBJ2-2
D: NA
V: TRBV6-5
size: few